Shown below are 24 T cell receptor beta chains from a single sample sequenced in a study of healthy donors' naive CD4 and CD8 T cells (dated by TCRdb to the mid-2010s). The data were produced on a 454 GS FLX Titanium. TCR libraries were built from around 500 ng of total RNA with a previously published linear amplification protocol. In TCRdb, the public reads were trimmed at Q25 with fastp and aligned with MiXCR, with productive beta chains retained. CDR3 protein duplicates are merged, each entry listing the most common genes and DNA. Within this sample are about 180,000 distinct CDR3 sequences, with about 76% of them counted one time only. About 2.1% of the sample rests with the top ten. The source material was naive CD4+ and CD8+ T cells sorted from blood, pooled from several donors. Interpreted using the paper, the cell subset or site label stands for: FACS-sorted naive CD4+ (CD45RO-CD45RA+) and naive CD8+ (CD45RA+CD27bright) T cells. The receptors shown here come from a pool of human donors in good health; the sample pools cells from several healthy donors.

The J gene is TRBJ2-1, the V gene TRBV27, with 8 bases fitting TRBD2. The V gene's germline CDR1 is MNHEY and CDR2 SMNVEV (reference sequence). J lost 8 bases, V lost 5 bases, and 5 bases had no gene match. The CDR3 loop spans 13 amino acids. CDR3: CASSSGRSYEQFF. The CDR3 nucleotides are TGTGCCAGCAGTAGCGGGAGAAGCTATGAGCAGTTCTTC.

The chain has TRBV12-3 or TRBV12-4 and TRBJ2-6, with D unclear. The CDR3 loop spans 15 amino acids. Between the trimmed V and J ends, which lost 5 bases and 2 bases, there was a span of 10 bases. The CDR3 DNA sequence: TGTGCCAGCAGTCCTTCGACGGCTGGGGCCAACGTCCTGACTTTC. Its translation: CASSPSTAGANVLTF.

The rearrangement uses TRBV6-1 and TRBJ2-1; 7 bases map to TRBD1. The V and J ends lost 8 bases and 8 bases, in that order; junction bases with no gene match: 9. There are 13 residues in the CDR3. Germline values: CDR1 MNHNS, CDR2 SASEGT. CDR3 bases: TGTGCCAGCCGTAGACAGGGTTTCGATGAGCAGTTCTTC. Amino acids: CASRRQGFDEQFF.

V gene TRBV4-1 combines with J gene TRBJ1-5, with a weak D call TRBD1 (6 bases). The CDR3 loop spans 18 amino acids. Germline CDR1 and CDR2: MGHRA and YSYEKL. The ends were cut back, 2 bases at V and 3 bases at J, with 20 bases in the middle. The CDR3 DNA sequence: TGCGCCAGCAGCCAACAGGTGTCAGGGGCCGCACCCAATCAGCCCCAGCATTTT. Translating gives CASSQQVSGAAPNQPQHF.

Worth noting for this clonotype: The junction departs from germline at one end; a sequencing error may be responsible. This chain links TRBV6-2 or TRBV6-3 with TRBJ1-5; unclear D gene. The CDR3 covers 16 residues. The germline V gene has CDR1 MNHEY and CDR2 SVGEGT. The CDR3 DNA follows: TGTGCCAGCAGTTCATACAGTGAATATAGCAATCAGCCCCAGCACTTT. Translated: CASSSYSEYSNQPQHF.

The chain has TRBV19 and TRBJ2-1, with TRBD2 as a possible D gene (7 bases). In germline, CDR1 is LNHDA, CDR2 SQIVND (reference sequence). With 7 bases removed from V and 7 bases from J, the gap between germline ends came to 14 bases. This CDR3 contains 13 residues. The CDR3 region is CASNPRGRNEQFF. DNA of the CDR3: TGTGCCAGTAATCCGCGGGGGCGGAATGAGCAGTTCTTC.

The V and J genes are TRBV29-1 and TRBJ2-7, with D perhaps matching TRBD2 (6 bases). Deletions cut 6 bases from V and 6 bases from J, with 12 bases between. There are 11 residues in the CDR3. CDR1 is SQVTM and CDR2 is ANQGSEA in the germline V gene. The CDR3 here is CSVGGPLEQYF. The DNA for the CDR3 is TGCAGCGTGGGGGGACCACTCGAGCAGTACTTC.

Worth noting for this clonotype: At one of its ends the junction is not consistent with the germline gene, which may arise from a read error. The chain carries TRBV24-1 and TRBJ2-3; TRBD2 agrees at 9 bases. This CDR3 contains 16 residues. The germline CDR1 and CDR2 sequences are KGHDR and SFDVKD. The CDR3 region is CATSEVSGRSTDTQYF. DNA of the CDR3: TGCGCCACCAGTGAAGTTAGCGGGAGATCCACAGATACGCAGTATTTT.

This clonotype was observed a handful of times. This chain uses TRBV29-1 with TRBJ1-1; D is ambiguous. Looked up from germline, CDR1 is SQVTM and CDR2 is ANQGSEA. This CDR3 spans 14 amino acids. V was pared by 5 bases and J by 5 bases, with 18 bases between. The CDR3 is CSVLLQALGTEAFF. The CDR3, as DNA: TGCAGCGTTCTCTTGCAGGCCTTGGGGACTGAAGCTTTCTTT. Using reference TRBV29-1 and TRBJ1-1 for the parts outside the CDR3, the full variable domain is SAVISQKPSRDICQRGTSLTIQCQVDSQVTMMFWYRQQPGQSLTLIATANQGSEATYESGFVIDKFPISRPNLTFSTLTVSNMSPEDSSIYLCSVLLQALGTEAFFGQGTRLTVV.

This clonotype has just one count. The chain uses TRBV18 and TRBJ2-3; D gene uncertain. The CDR3 length is 15 residues. Germline V gene data show CDR1 as KGHSH and CDR2 as LQKENI. V lost 0 bases, J lost 2 bases, and 9 bases lay in between. CDR3 nucleotides: TGTGCCAGCTCACCACCAGCGACCCCCACAGATACGCAGTATTTT. Its translation: CASSPPATPTDTQYF.

This chain joins TRBV7-8 and TRBJ2-7, with D maybe TRBD2 (5 bases). Trimming pared 1 base from V and 4 bases from J, leaving 11 bases between. The V gene's germline CDR1 is SGHVS and CDR2 FQNEAQ. This CDR3 contains 14 residues. In nucleotides, the CDR3 is TGTGCCAGCAGCTTAGGGGTAGCGCCTTACGAGCAGTACTTC. As protein: CASSLGVAPYEQYF.

The J gene is TRBJ2-1, the V gene TRBV6-2 or TRBV6-3, with 11 positions matching TRBD1. The CDR3 runs to 15 residues. Germline CDR1 reads MNHEY; CDR2 reads SVGEGT. V was pared by 5 bases and J by 4 bases, with 4 bases of the junction left unmatched. This CDR3 is CASSNRDRGYNEQFF. For the CDR3, the DNA is TGTGCCAGCAGTAACCGGGACAGGGGGTACAATGAGCAGTTCTTC.

This chain links TRBV6-2 or TRBV6-3 with TRBJ1-2; TRBD1 matches at 8 bases. The germline V gene encodes CDR1 MNHEY and CDR2 SVGEGT. The CDR3 is made up of 16 amino acids. V was clipped by 4 bases and J by 1 base; unmatched bases: 8. The CDR3 here is CASSSLTGALNYGYTF. The CDR3 bases are TGTGCCAGCAGTTCATTGACAGGGGCCCTTAACTATGGCTACACCTTC.

The V gene is TRBV30, the J gene TRBJ2-1, with 10 bases lining up with TRBD1. This CDR3 has 15 amino acids. Germline V CDR1 and CDR2: GTSNPN, SVGIG (reference sequence). V trimming: 3 bases; J trimming: 5 bases; junction bases outside the gene matches: 7. The CDR3 DNA reads TGTGCCTGGAGCGGCGACAGGGGGCTCAACAATGAGCAGTTCTTC. This sequence encodes CAWSGDRGLNNEQFF.

V is TRBV13 and J is TRBJ2-1, with 8 bases lining up with TRBD2. This CDR3 spans 16 amino acids. J was trimmed by 5 bases and V by 1 base; bases with no gene match: 7. The germline gives CDR1 PRHDT, CDR2 FYEKMQ (reference sequence). CDR3 region: CASSLAAGRAHNEQFF. The DNA for the CDR3 is TGTGCCAGCAGCTTAGCGGCCGGGAGGGCCCACAATGAGCAGTTCTTC.

This sequence joins TRBV5-1 and TRBJ1-1; D is unclear. Germline-derived CDR1 and CDR2 are SGHRS and YFSETQ. This CDR3 has 14 residues. Trimming took off 4 bases at V and 11 bases at J, with 21 bases between the two ends. The CDR3 loop reads CASSTTGQDAEAFF. Here the CDR3 DNA reads TGCGCCAGCAGCACCACCGGGCAGGACGCGGAGGCTTTCTTT.

The chain carries TRBV11-2 and TRBJ2-7; D could derive from TRBD1 or TRBD2 (5 bases each). The germline V gene encodes CDR1 SGHAT and CDR2 FQNNGV. V lost 1 base, J lost 6 bases, and 7 bases lay in between. The CDR3 covers 12 residues. The CDR3 loop reads CASSLGGVEQYF. The CDR3 DNA reads as TGTGCCAGCAGCTTAGGAGGGGTCGAGCAGTACTTC.

The rearrangement joins TRBV7-8 to TRBJ2-7; D remains unclear. Trimming took off 1 base at V and 1 base at J, with 11 bases between the two ends. CDR1 SGHVS and CDR2 FQNEAQ come from the germline V gene. This CDR3 is built from 15 residues. The CDR3: CASSLGRSNSYEQYF. The CDR3 DNA reads TGTGCCAGCAGCTTAGGAAGATCCAATTCCTACGAGCAGTACTTC.

The chain recombines TRBV29-1 with TRBJ1-1, with no clear D. V shed 4 bases and J shed 0 bases, with 6 bases lying between them. CDR1 and CDR2 (germline): SQVTM, ANQGSEA. The CDR3 totals 12 residues. The CDR3 loop is CSVAMVNTEAFF. CDR3 sequence (DNA): TGCAGCGTTGCCATGGTGAACACTGAAGCTTTCTTT.

The chain carries TRBV29-1 and TRBJ2-7; D not resolved. In germline, CDR1 is SQVTM, CDR2 ANQGSEA. CDR3 length equals 14 residues. V dropped 0 bases and J dropped 1 base, with 10 bases sitting between them. This CDR3 reads CSVEEGPESYEQYF. Here the CDR3 DNA reads TGCAGCGTTGAAGAAGGCCCTGAATCCTACGAGCAGTACTTC.

The CDR3 sequence is CASSYSGSENTEAFF. CDR3 DNA sequence: TGTGCCAGCAGTTACTCGGGCAGCGAGAACACTGAAGCTTTCTTT. This chain connects TRBV6-5 to TRBJ1-1; D gene ambiguous. The CDR3 is made up of 15 amino acids. V shed 0 bases and J shed 1 base, with 9 bases lying between them. Germline CDR1 and CDR2: MNHEY and SVGAGI.

The genes are TRBV19 and TRBJ2-1; D possibly corresponds to TRBD2 (6 bases). CDR3 length: 13 amino acids. Trimming cost V 6 bases and J 5 bases, with 11 bases left between them. Germline V gene sequence: CDR1 LNHDA, CDR2 SQIVND (reference sequence). The CDR3 loop reads CASRSSAHNEQFF. In DNA, the CDR3 is TGTGCCAGTAGATCTAGCGCGCACAATGAGCAGTTCTTC.

The V gene is TRBV6-5, the J gene TRBJ2-2; D is unresolved. CDR1 and CDR2 from the germline V gene are MNHEY and SVGAGI. The V end was cut by 8 bases, the J end by 1 base, with 5 bases between. The CDR3 sequence is 12 residues long. The DNA for the CDR3 is TGTGCCAGCCTTGAGAACACCGGGGAGCTGTTTTTT. Translated, it gives CASLENTGELFF.

V is TRBV6-6 and J is TRBJ1-2; D unresolved. Between the trimmed V and J ends, which lost 2 bases and 10 bases, there was a span of 11 bases. The CDR3 covers 12 residues. The germline V gene encodes CDR1 MNHNY and CDR2 SVGAGI (reference sequence). The CDR3 coding sequence is TGTGCCAGCAGTTACGCGGGCGGACCCTACACCTTC. Protein product: CASSYAGGPYTF.